Shown below are 20 T cell receptor beta chains from a single sample sequenced in a study of identical twins. TCRdb passed the 5' RACE reads through MiXCR, listing each CDR3 protein once. This repertoire shows fewer than 800,000 distinct CDR3 sequences, 7.1% found once; its top ten account for around 1.6%. The same sample was also used in a study of yellow fever vaccine responses in identical twins.

Sequencing was performed on PBMCs. Receptors originate from a young woman in good health.

The CDR3 here is CASNWGTRNTGELFF. In DNA form, the CDR3 reads TGTGCCAGCAACTGGGGGACACGGAACACCGGGGAGCTGTTTTTT. The V gene is TRBV12-3 or TRBV12-4, the J gene TRBJ2-2, with D possibly being TRBD1 (6 bases). Trimming removed 7 bases from V and 1 base from J, with 13 bases in between. The CDR3 consists of 15 residues.

The chain joins TRBV20-1 to TRBJ1-4; D remains ambiguous. This CDR3 contains 12 residues. CDR1 is DFQATT and CDR2 is SNEGSKA in the germline V gene (reference sequence). Trimming shortened V by 2 bases and J by 3 bases, and 4 bases separated the two germline ends. CDR3 nucleotides: TGCAGTGCTAGATCGGCTAATGAAAAACTGTTTTTT. Protein sequence: CSARSANEKLFF.

The genes are TRBV15 and TRBJ1-6; the D is unclear. This CDR3 is built from 15 residues. The V gene's germline CDR1 is LNHNV and CDR2 YYDKDF (reference sequence). V lost 3 bases and J lost 7, with 13 bases in between. The CDR3 spells CATSREWAGNSPLHF. CDR3 sequence (DNA): TGTGCCACCAGCAGGGAGTGGGCAGGCAATTCACCCCTCCACTTT.

This chain joins TRBV15 and TRBJ2-1, with 8 bases lining up with TRBD1. The CDR3 loop spans 15 amino acids. The junction had 7 bases not matched to a gene; V was cut back by 5 bases and J by 4 bases. Germline V lookup: CDR1 LNHNV, CDR2 YYDKDF (reference sequence). This CDR3 reads CATSGGTGGYNEQFF. The DNA of the CDR3 is TGTGCCACCAGCGGGGGGACAGGCGGTTACAATGAGCAGTTCTTC.

CDR3 DNA sequence: TGTGCCAGCAGTTTTGTCCTAGCGGGGTATAAGTTCTTC. This sequence encodes CASSFVLAGYKFF. The rearrangement links TRBV12-3 or TRBV12-4 to TRBJ2-1, with 9 nucleotides matching TRBD2. This CDR3 comprises 13 residues. Unmatched junction bases numbered 8, after V lost 3 bases and J lost 14 bases.

In its sample, this clonotype was seen a few times. The chain joins TRBV7-8 to TRBJ2-5; D is perhaps TRBD2 (7 bases). The CDR3 covers 12 residues. Trimming removed 5 bases at V and 12 bases at J, with 16 bases between. The germline V gene encodes CDR1 SGHVS and CDR2 FQNEAQ. The DNA for the CDR3 is TGTGCCAGCAGCCGGGCGGGGGCGTTGAAGTACTTC. This translates into CASSRAGALKYF.

The rearrangement uses TRBV6-1 and TRBJ2-7, with D uncertain. Trimming cost V 6 bases and J 3 bases, with 12 bases left between them. CDR1 is MNHNS and CDR2 is SASEGT in the germline V gene. The CDR3 has 13 amino acids. CDR3 in DNA: TGTGCCAGCAGGCCGGGCCCTAGCTACGAGCAGTACTTC. Its protein product is CASRPGPSYEQYF.

The sample holds many counts of this clonotype. The CDR3 region has the DNA TGTGCCAGCAGCCAAGAAGGGGCTGGGGCCAACGTCCTGACTTTC. This translates into CASSQEGAGANVLTF. V and J are TRBV4-2 and TRBJ2-6; the D gene is possibly TRBD1 (5 bases). Between the trimmed V and J ends, which lost 0 bases and 2 bases, there was a span of 5 bases. The germline V gene encodes CDR1 LGHNA and CDR2 YNFKEQ. The CDR3 is 15 residues long.

At least ten counts were recorded for this clonotype. The chain carries TRBV4-1 and TRBJ1-1; D is unclear. Between the trimmed V and J ends, which lost 0 bases and 1 base, there was a span of 9 bases. The CDR3 runs 15 residues. Germline V gene sequence: CDR1 MGHRA, CDR2 YSYEKL. In DNA, the CDR3 is TGCGCCAGCAGCCAAGATCCGACGGCGAACACTGAAGCTTTCTTT. Translated: CASSQDPTANTEAFF.

This clonotype was seen a few times. This chain uses TRBV3-1 with TRBJ2-3; 10 nucleotides match TRBD2. Germline V gives CDR1 LGHDT, CDR2 YNNKEL (reference sequence). The CDR3 covers 17 residues. V lost 2 bases, J lost 7 bases, and 12 bases stayed unmatched. The CDR3 DNA follows: TGTGCCAGCAGCCAATCCCCTACTAGCGGGGACGGCAATACGCAGTATTTT. Translation gives CASSQSPTSGDGNTQYF.

This clonotype has a count of ten or more. V is TRBV12-3 or TRBV12-4 and J is TRBJ2-1; maybe TRBD2 (6 bases). Trimming removed 4 bases from V and 10 bases from J, with 14 bases in between. The CDR3 totals 13 residues. The DNA for the CDR3 is TGTGCCAGCAGTTACCCAGTTGGGGGGGAGCAGTTCTTC. This encodes CASSYPVGGEQFF.

V and J are TRBV7-8 and TRBJ1-2, with 10 bases lining up with TRBD1. Trimming cost V 3 bases and J 0 bases; bases outside gene matches: 4. CDR1 and CDR2 from the germline V gene are SGHVS and FQNEAQ. This CDR3 region has 16 residues. In DNA, the CDR3 is TGTGCCAGCAGCTTTCCGGGACAGGGGACTAACTATGGCTACACCTTC. Protein product: CASSFPGQGTNYGYTF.

This clonotype appeared many times. The V and J genes are TRBV11-2 and TRBJ2-5, with TRBD2 as a possible D gene (5 bases). This CDR3 region has 14 residues. From germline, CDR1 is SGHAT and CDR2 FQNNGV. Trimming stripped 5 bases from V and 2 bases from J, with 12 bases between. CDR3 in amino acids: CASSPQLVQETQYF. CDR3 DNA: TGTGCCAGCAGCCCACAACTAGTACAAGAGACCCAGTACTTC.

The chain uses TRBV28 and TRBJ1-5, with TRBD1 as a possible D gene (5 bases). V lost 1 base to trimming and J lost 3 bases, with 10 bases between them. Germline loops: CDR1 MDHEN, CDR2 SYDVKM. The CDR3 runs to 15 residues. The DNA of the CDR3 is TGTGCCAGCAGTTTATCTCCGGGGCTCAATCAGCCCCAGCATTTT. Protein: CASSLSPGLNQPQHF.

The chain couples TRBV5-6 to TRBJ2-1, with TRBD2 matching 8 bases. The CDR3 sequence is 16 residues long. The V gene's germline CDR1 is SGHDT and CDR2 YYEEEE. V shed 1 base and J 3 bases; nucleotides not matched to a gene: 6. Written as DNA, the CDR3 is TGTGCCAGCAGCTTGAGCGGACTAGCTGACTACAATGAGCAGTTCTTC. Protein: CASSLSGLADYNEQFF.

This clonotype was detected only a few times. The CDR3 nucleotides are TGTGCCAGCAGTTTATACTCCGGAAGCGGTGGCACAGATACGCAGTATTTT. This translates into CASSLYSGSGGTDTQYF. The chain combines TRBV12-3 or TRBV12-4 with TRBJ2-3; D might be TRBD2 (5 bases). Trimming removed 2 bases from V and 1 base from J, with 16 bases in between. There are 17 residues in the CDR3.

This clonotype appeared a few times. This chain uses TRBV7-9 with TRBJ2-3; D perhaps matches TRBD2 (5 bases). Deletions cut 5 bases from V and 3 bases from J, with 18 bases between. This CDR3 has 16 residues. Germline lookup yields CDR1 SEHNR and CDR2 FQNEAQ (reference sequence). The CDR3 nucleotides read TGTGCCAGCAGCCGAGGACCTAATTCGGGGACAGATACGCAGTATTTT. It yields the protein CASSRGPNSGTDTQYF.

This clonotype was seen ten or more times. The chain combines TRBV15 with TRBJ2-5; D unresolved. This CDR3 spans 13 amino acids. Looked up from germline, CDR1 is LNHNV and CDR2 is YYDKDF (reference sequence). Trimming cost V 0 bases and J 8 bases, with 10 bases left between them. CDR3 protein: CATSRDMEFTQYF. As DNA, the CDR3 is TGTGCCACCAGCAGAGATATGGAGTTCACCCAGTACTTC.

The chain links TRBV18 to TRBJ1-1; D may be TRBD1 (6 bases). The CDR3 covers 15 residues. CDR1 and CDR2 (germline): KGHSH, LQKENI. V lost 4 bases and J lost 7, with 19 bases in between. CDR3 bases: TGTGCCAGCTCACAAGAGGGGGGTTCGACAGTTGAAGCTTTCTTT. Residues: CASSQEGGSTVEAFF.

The gene calls are TRBV5-6 and TRBJ2-7; 7 nucleotides align to TRBD2. The CDR3 spans 16 residues. Germline V gene lookup returns CDR1 SGHDT and CDR2 YYEEEE. After removal of 4 bases from V and 1 base from J, the junction contained 11 bases not matched to a gene. This CDR3 reads CASSPWTSPFSYEQYF. CDR3 nucleotides: TGTGCCAGCAGCCCCTGGACTAGTCCCTTTTCCTACGAGCAGTACTTC.